This TCR beta chain came from a study of metastatic and nonmetastatic thyroid tumors. Regarding the study as a whole: A significant increase in TCR beta diversity was reportedly seen in malignant thyroid tumors relative to benign nodules, in blood and tumor.

Germline CDR1 KGHDR, CDR2 SFDVKD. V shed 3 bases and J 0 bases; nucleotides not matched to a gene: 4. The CDR3 loop spans 18 amino acids. Authors' analysis steps: For papillary thyroid cancer, a distant-metastasis classifier was constructed from CDR3 differences observed across clinicopathological groups. With MiXCR, TCRdb reprocessed the PCR reads. The V and J calls, along with clone size, are taken from TCRdb and not from the paper's own processing. Of 25,000 to 30,000 clones listed, around 3.5% were seen once; the top ten hold under 4%. All patients were untreated before thyroid surgery. Worth noting for this clone: The antigen is not known.

This receptor was obtained from a male donor with papillary thyroid cancer or a benign thyroid nodule (not recorded which). Some clones in this sample may be carry-over from other donors' samples. Sequencing was performed on blood. This chain uses TRBV24-1 with TRBJ2-2; 12 positions match TRBD1. The CDR3 protein is CATSDGGQGAPNTGELFF. DNA of the CDR3: TGTGCCACCAGTGATGGGGGACAGGGGGCCCCGAACACCGGGGAGCTGTTTTTT.